This is a list of T cell receptor beta chains from one sample in a study of blood T cells in healthy people across ages. TCRdb ran MiXCR on the 5' RACE reads and lists one entry per CDR3 protein. The sample has roughly 800,000 distinct CDR3 sequences, 20% to 30% seen once. This sample was shared with a second study, whose subject was T cells of mothers and their children.

The source material was blood. The receptors derive from a boy aged 5-17 years in good health. Each CDR3 is given with its conserved first and last residue. Each record gives: V gene, clone size, J gene, D gene, CDR3 DNA, CDR3 protein. A D gene is named only where the DNA matches it firmly. Only part of the rows carry a size: once, few, many, or a class if the clone is expanded.

v_call: TRBV12-5
clone_size: many
j_call: TRBJ2-6
d_call: NA
cdr3_nt: TGCGCTAGTGGTTTGTCTGGGGCCAACGTCCTGACTTTC
cdr3_aa: CASGLSGANVLTF

v_call: TRBV20-1
clone_size: NA
j_call: TRBJ2-3
d_call: TRBD2
cdr3_nt: TGCAGTGCCCTAGCGGAGAGCACAGATACGCAGTATTTT
cdr3_aa: CSALAESTDTQYF

v_call: TRBV11-2
clone_size: NA
j_call: TRBJ2-5
d_call: TRBD2
cdr3_nt: TGTGCCGGCAGCTTATGGGGCGGGGGGGTTCAAGAGACCCAGTACTTC
cdr3_aa: CAGSLWGGGVQETQYF

v_call: TRBV20-1
clone_size: few
j_call: TRBJ2-7
d_call: TRBD2
cdr3_nt: TGCAGTTTCCGGATAGCGGGGGGGGTCAACGAGCAGTACTTC
cdr3_aa: CSFRIAGGVNEQYF

v_call: TRBV7-9
clone_size: many
j_call: TRBJ1-2
d_call: NA
cdr3_nt: TGTGCCAGCAGCCTGGACAGCTATGGCTACACCTTC
cdr3_aa: CASSLDSYGYTF

v_call: TRBV2
clone_size: NA
j_call: TRBJ2-1
d_call: TRBD2
cdr3_nt: TGTGCCAGGGGGACTAGCCTATACAATGAGCAGTTCTTC
cdr3_aa: CARGTSLYNEQFF

v_call: TRBV5-1
clone_size: NA
j_call: TRBJ1-4
d_call: NA
cdr3_nt: TGCGCCAGCAGCTTGTCCCTGAGCGGTGAAAAACTGTTTTTT
cdr3_aa: CASSLSLSGEKLFF

v_call: TRBV11-2
clone_size: few
j_call: TRBJ1-2
d_call: NA
cdr3_nt: TGTGCCAGCACCCCCTCGCCCCAGGACTATGGCTACACCTTC
cdr3_aa: CASTPSPQDYGYTF

v_call: TRBV6-6
clone_size: few
j_call: TRBJ1-4
d_call: TRBD1
cdr3_nt: TGTGCCAGCAGTGGAAGGGGGCTAGGCGAAAAACTGTTTTTT
cdr3_aa: CASSGRGLGEKLFF

v_call: TRBV7-2
clone_size: few
j_call: TRBJ2-5
d_call: TRBD2
cdr3_nt: TGTGCCAGCAGCTTGACTAGCGGGGGTCCCGGGGGGACCCAGTACTTC
cdr3_aa: CASSLTSGGPGGTQYF

v_call: TRBV4-2
clone_size: few
j_call: TRBJ1-4
d_call: NA
cdr3_nt: TGTGCCAGCAGCCAAGAGGGGCAGCGAAGGGAAAAACTGTTTTTT
cdr3_aa: CASSQEGQRREKLFF

v_call: TRBV12-3/TRBV12-4
clone_size: many
j_call: TRBJ2-3
d_call: TRBD2
cdr3_nt: TGTGCCAGCAGTCCCCGGACTAGCGGGGGCACAGATACGCAGTATTTT
cdr3_aa: CASSPRTSGGTDTQYF

v_call: TRBV5-1
clone_size: NA
j_call: TRBJ2-7
d_call: TRBD1
cdr3_nt: TGCGCCAGCAGCTTGGGATCAGGGGGCGACGAGCAGTACTTC
cdr3_aa: CASSLGSGGDEQYF

v_call: TRBV29-1
clone_size: few
j_call: TRBJ2-1
d_call: NA
cdr3_nt: TGCAGCGTTGAAGGGGCTGGGGCCGAGACGATCTACAATGAGCAGTTCTTC
cdr3_aa: CSVEGAGAETIYNEQFF

v_call: TRBV18
clone_size: NA
j_call: TRBJ1-1
d_call: NA
cdr3_nt: TGTGCCAGCTCACCAATTTCCGCGGCTGAAGCTTTCTTT
cdr3_aa: CASSPISAAEAFF

v_call: TRBV5-8
clone_size: few
j_call: TRBJ2-4
d_call: TRBD1
cdr3_nt: TGTGCCAGCAGCCTGACAGGGGGCCCCAAAAACATTCAGTACTTC
cdr3_aa: CASSLTGGPKNIQYF

v_call: TRBV20-1
clone_size: NA
j_call: TRBJ2-1
d_call: NA
cdr3_nt: TGCAGTGCATTAGACAGAAATGAGCAGTTCTTC
cdr3_aa: CSALDRNEQFF

v_call: TRBV29-1
clone_size: NA
j_call: TRBJ1-1
d_call: NA
cdr3_nt: TGCAGCGTTGATACCGGGTCAGACATGAACACTGAAGCTTTCTTT
cdr3_aa: CSVDTGSDMNTEAFF

v_call: TRBV25-1
clone_size: NA
j_call: TRBJ2-6
d_call: NA
cdr3_nt: TGTGCCAGCAGTGAACAGGGGCCAGGTACTGGGGCCAACGTCCTGACTTTC
cdr3_aa: CASSEQGPGTGANVLTF

v_call: TRBV29-1
clone_size: NA
j_call: TRBJ2-3
d_call: NA
cdr3_nt: TGCAGCGTTGAAGGGTCAAGCGGATACACAGATACGCAGTATTTT
cdr3_aa: CSVEGSSGYTDTQYF

v_call: TRBV5-1
clone_size: NA
j_call: TRBJ2-1
d_call: NA
cdr3_nt: TGCGCCAGCAGCCCCCCAGGGGTCGAATGGTTTAGTGAGCAGTTCTTC
cdr3_aa: CASSPPGVEWFSEQFF

v_call: TRBV27
clone_size: few
j_call: TRBJ2-3
d_call: NA
cdr3_nt: TGTGCCAGCAGTTCCCCTAGGGGGTCACGATCTAGCACAGATACGCAGTATTTT
cdr3_aa: CASSSPRGSRSSTDTQYF

v_call: TRBV28
clone_size: NA
j_call: TRBJ2-7
d_call: TRBD1
cdr3_nt: TGTGCCAGCAGTCAGGACAGGGTAGTCTACGAGCAGTACTTC
cdr3_aa: CASSQDRVVYEQYF

v_call: TRBV7-9
clone_size: NA
j_call: TRBJ1-5
d_call: NA
cdr3_nt: TGTGCCAGCAGCTTAGGGCAGGGCAACAATCAGCCCCAGCATTTT
cdr3_aa: CASSLGQGNNQPQHF

v_call: TRBV5-5
clone_size: NA
j_call: TRBJ1-4
d_call: NA
cdr3_nt: TGTGCCAGCATCCGAATTCCGGGGGGTGCTTACCTCCTAAGGGAAAAACTGTTTTTT
cdr3_aa: CASIRIPGGAYLLREKLFF

v_call: TRBV5-1
clone_size: few
j_call: TRBJ1-4
d_call: TRBD1
cdr3_nt: TGCGCCAGCAGCCTGGGACAGATTGCAACTAATGAAAAACTGTTTTTT
cdr3_aa: CASSLGQIATNEKLFF

v_call: TRBV9
clone_size: few
j_call: TRBJ1-5
d_call: NA
cdr3_nt: TGTGCCAGCAGCGTAGAAGGAAGACAGCCCCAGCATTTT
cdr3_aa: CASSVEGRQPQHF

v_call: TRBV27
clone_size: NA
j_call: TRBJ2-1
d_call: TRBD1
cdr3_nt: TGTGCCAGCAGTTTGCATGACAGGGGGTACGACAATGAGCAGTTCTTC
cdr3_aa: CASSLHDRGYDNEQFF

v_call: TRBV28
clone_size: few
j_call: TRBJ1-6
d_call: NA
cdr3_nt: TGTGCCAGCAGGTCTCGGACCGACTATAATTCACCCCTCCACTTT
cdr3_aa: CASRSRTDYNSPLHF

v_call: TRBV7-9
clone_size: few
j_call: TRBJ1-4
d_call: NA
cdr3_nt: TGTGCCAGCAGCCACGGGGGCTCCCAGAGACGAAAACTGTTTTTT
cdr3_aa: CASSHGGSQRRKLFF

v_call: TRBV7-2
clone_size: few
j_call: TRBJ2-3
d_call: TRBD1
cdr3_nt: TGTGCCAGCAGCACAGGACAGGGGGCTGTTACGCAGTATTTT
cdr3_aa: CASSTGQGAVTQYF

v_call: TRBV27
clone_size: many
j_call: TRBJ2-5
d_call: NA
cdr3_nt: TGTGCCAGCAGTTCCCGGGGCCGCCAAGAGACCCAGTACTTC
cdr3_aa: CASSSRGRQETQYF

v_call: TRBV6-5
clone_size: NA
j_call: TRBJ1-6
d_call: NA
cdr3_nt: TGTGCCAGCAGTTACGGGGGGAAAGGCAATTCACCCCTCCACTTT
cdr3_aa: CASSYGGKGNSPLHF

v_call: TRBV27
clone_size: NA
j_call: TRBJ2-7
d_call: TRBD2
cdr3_nt: TGTGCCAGCGGGCGGGGGGTCTACGAGCAGTACTTC
cdr3_aa: CASGRGVYEQYF

v_call: TRBV25-1
clone_size: NA
j_call: TRBJ2-6
d_call: NA
cdr3_nt: TGTGCCAGCAGTGAATTTATAAGAGGATCCGGGGCCAACGTCCTGACTTTC
cdr3_aa: CASSEFIRGSGANVLTF

v_call: TRBV13
clone_size: NA
j_call: TRBJ2-7
d_call: NA
cdr3_nt: TGTGCCAGCAGCTTAGGCCGGACAAGGAGCTCCTACGAGCAGTACTTC
cdr3_aa: CASSLGRTRSSYEQYF

v_call: TRBV19
clone_size: NA
j_call: TRBJ2-5
d_call: NA
cdr3_nt: TGTGCCAGTAGTACCCGGGGGTCGGAAGAGACCCAGTACTTC
cdr3_aa: CASSTRGSEETQYF

v_call: TRBV15
clone_size: few
j_call: TRBJ1-3
d_call: NA
cdr3_nt: TGTGCCACCAGCAGGGGTTCCAGGACTGGAAACACCATATATTTT
cdr3_aa: CATSRGSRTGNTIYF